The 8 T cell receptor beta chains reported below all come from one sample, sequenced in a study of PD-L1 blockade in urothelial cancer. TCRdb keeps only in-frame clones here, not all; method: immunoSEQ multiplex PCR. The top ten hold around 9.5% of the sample, which has roughly 84,000 clones, around 76% seen once. The starting material was PBMCs, obtained around atezolizumab (anti-PD-L1) treatment. These receptors were obtained from a man aged 70-80 years with urothelial cancer.

The chain joins TRBV5-1 to TRBJ2-1, with 7 bases lining up with TRBD1. Germline V gene data show CDR1 as SGHRS and CDR2 as YFSETQ. The length of the CDR3 is 17 residues. The V and J ends lost 0 bases and 0 bases, in that order; junction bases with no gene match: 6. In DNA form, the CDR3 reads TGCGCCAGCAGCTTGGCCGCGACAGGGTCCTCCTACAATGAGCAGTTCTTC. Translating it yields CASSLAATGSSYNEQFF. Supplemented by reference TRBV5-1 and TRBJ2-1, the full variable domain reads KAGVTQTPRYLIKTRGQQVTLSCSPISGHRSVSWYQQTPGQGLQFLFEYFSETQRNKGNFPGRFSGRQFSNSRSEMNVSTLELGDSALYLCASSLAATGSSYNEQFFGPGTRLTVL.

The rearrangement links TRBV2 to TRBJ2-7, with a tentative D call TRBD2 (5 bases). CDR3 length: 14 amino acids. Germline V gives CDR1 SNHLY, CDR2 FYNNEI. V was cut by 7 bases and J by 0 bases, with 13 bases left in between. The CDR3 region is CASILTGSSYEQYF. Here the CDR3 DNA reads TGTGCCAGCATTTTGACGGGGAGCTCCTACGAGCAGTACTTC.

The V call is TRBV9, the J call TRBJ1-3; D is undetermined. The CDR3 contains 16 residues. Germline V CDR1 and CDR2: SGDLS, YYNGEE. Trimming took off 4 bases at V and 0 bases at J, with 14 bases between the two ends. CDR3 protein: CASSPHGEISGNTIYF. CDR3 coding DNA: TGTGCCAGCAGCCCACACGGGGAAATCTCTGGAAACACCATATATTTT. Supplemented by reference TRBV9 and TRBJ1-3, the full variable domain reads DSGVTQTPKHLITATGQRVTLRCSPRSGDLSVYWYQQSLDQGLQFLIQYYNGEERAKGNILERFSAQQFPDLHSELNLSSLELGDSALYFCASSPHGEISGNTIYFGEGSWLTVV.

This clone was seen a single time. The J gene is TRBJ1-2, the V gene TRBV7-2, with 7 bases that match TRBD1. Germline V lookup: CDR1 SGHTA, CDR2 FQGNSA. The CDR3 has 15 residues. The junction had 8 bases not matched to a gene; V was cut back by 1 base and J by 6 bases. The DNA of the CDR3 is TGTGCCAGCAGCTTAGACAGGGGCTCCGATGATGGCTACACCTTC. Its protein product is CASSLDRGSDDGYTF.

This clone was counted a few times. V usage is TRBV11-1 and J usage is TRBJ2-7; 8 nucleotides match TRBD1. The V gene end was trimmed by 2 bases and the J gene end by 4 bases; junction bases not matched to a gene: 7. The CDR3 runs 15 residues. CDR1 and CDR2 (germline): SGHAT, FQDESV (reference sequence). The CDR3 sequence is CASSLWAGGAYEQYF. For the CDR3, the DNA is TGTGCCAGCAGCTTATGGGCAGGGGGCGCGTACGAGCAGTACTTC.

This chain joins TRBV4-1 and TRBJ1-1; TRBD1 aligns across 8 bases. Germline V gene lookup returns CDR1 MGHRA and CDR2 YSYEKL. Germline trimming cut 4 bases from V and 1 base from J; bases unmatched to any gene: 11. This CDR3 comprises 17 residues. The chain's CDR3 is CASSPYPGQDSNTEAFF. CDR3 bases: TGCGCCAGCAGCCCTTATCCGGGACAGGACTCGAACACTGAAGCTTTCTTT.

This clone was counted a few times. The genes are TRBV25-1 and TRBJ1-1; D remains unclear. Per the germline V gene, CDR1 is MGHDK and CDR2 is SYGVNS. CDR3 size: 13 residues. With 3 bases removed from V and 4 bases from J, the gap between germline ends came to 9 bases. The CDR3 here is CASSDGDSTEAFF. The DNA for the CDR3 is TGTGCCAGCAGTGACGGGGATTCCACTGAAGCTTTCTTT.

This clone was counted once. The rearrangement joins TRBV28 to TRBJ1-2; D is perhaps TRBD1 (5 bases). V lost 5 bases and J 2 bases, leaving 24 bases between the germline ends. CDR1 is MDHEN, CDR2 SYDVKM, per germline. The CDR3 runs 18 residues. CDR3 nucleotides: TGTGCCAGCAGTCCGGGGGGGGACGCATCTAACGCCAACTATGGCTACACCTTC. It encodes CASSPGGDASNANYGYTF.